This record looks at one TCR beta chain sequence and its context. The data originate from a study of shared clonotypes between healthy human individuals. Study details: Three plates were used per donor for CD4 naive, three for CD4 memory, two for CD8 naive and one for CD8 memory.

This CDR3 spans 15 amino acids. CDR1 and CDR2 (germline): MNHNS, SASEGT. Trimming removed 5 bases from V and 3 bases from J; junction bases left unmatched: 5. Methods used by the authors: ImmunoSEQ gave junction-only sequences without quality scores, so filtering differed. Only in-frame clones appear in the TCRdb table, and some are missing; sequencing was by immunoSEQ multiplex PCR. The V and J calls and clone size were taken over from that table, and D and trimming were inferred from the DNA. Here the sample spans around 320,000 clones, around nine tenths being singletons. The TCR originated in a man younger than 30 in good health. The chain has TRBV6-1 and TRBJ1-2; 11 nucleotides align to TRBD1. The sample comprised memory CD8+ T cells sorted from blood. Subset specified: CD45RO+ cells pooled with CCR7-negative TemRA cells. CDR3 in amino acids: CASSPGTGGHYGYTF. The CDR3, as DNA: TGTGCCAGCAGTCCAGGGACAGGGGGACACTATGGCTACACCTTC.